Following are 32 T cell receptor beta chains from one sample sequenced in a study of blood T cells in healthy people across ages (dated by TCRdb to 2015 to 2017). The protocol used for the library was 5' RACE. Sequencing was carried out with an Illumina HiSeq 2500. A second PCR of roughly 6 to 11 cycles was performed with a sample-barcoded 5' primer and a J-beta primer mix. The raw public data were reprocessed by TCRdb itself: fastp quality trimming at Q25, MiXCR clonotype calling, in-frame beta chains only. Identical CDR3 protein sequences are pooled into one entry, listed with their most common genes and DNA. The sample table lists about 1.5 million distinct CDR3 sequences, roughly 43% of them with a count of one. The ten top clones hold about 4% of the sample. The specimen was blood. The receptors shown here come from a woman between 18 and 29 years old in good health.

The rearrangement links TRBV29-1 to TRBJ1-1; D remains unclear. Germline V gene sequence: CDR1 SQVTM, CDR2 ANQGSEA. Trimming left V 4 bases short and J 1 base short, with 10 bases between. The length of the CDR3 is 13 residues. CDR3 amino acids: CSVVPDGNTEAFF. In DNA, the CDR3 is TGCAGCGTTGTCCCGGACGGGAACACTGAAGCTTTCTTT.

This chain joins TRBV5-1 and TRBJ1-1; no clear D gene. Trimming took 0 bases from V and 1 from J, leaving 10 bases between them. The CDR3 has 15 amino acids. The germline gives CDR1 SGHRS, CDR2 YFSETQ. The CDR3 is CASSLEGFPNTEAFF. In DNA, the CDR3 is TGCGCCAGCAGCTTGGAAGGGTTCCCGAACACTGAAGCTTTCTTT.

In DNA, the CDR3 is TGTGCCAGCAGTGTACGCCCGGGACAGGGTTCCTACGAGCAGTACTTC. Encoded protein: CASSVRPGQGSYEQYF. The gene calls are TRBV25-1 and TRBJ2-7, with 9 nucleotides matching TRBD1. The germline V gene encodes CDR1 MGHDK and CDR2 SYGVNS. With 4 bases clipped from V and 1 base from J, the junction kept 8 bases outside the gene matches. The CDR3 contains 16 residues.

The chain carries TRBV7-9 and TRBJ1-1; D is uncertain. The CDR3 runs to 11 residues. Germline lookup yields CDR1 SEHNR and CDR2 FQNEAQ (reference sequence). Trimming removed 11 bases at V and 4 bases at J, with 11 bases between. CDR3 nucleotide sequence: TGTGCCTGCAATGAACTCACTGAAGCTTTCTTT. Amino acids: CACNELTEAFF.

The chain joins TRBV2 to TRBJ2-5; 9 bases fit TRBD2. The end of the DNA fits TRBJ2-7 better, so the J call may be wrong. The germline gives CDR1 SNHLY, CDR2 FYNNEI. The length of the CDR3 is 14 residues. The CDR3 sequence: CASSDSLAGYEQYF. The CDR3 bases are TGTGCCAGCAGTGACTCCCTAGCGGGGTACGAGCAGTACTTC.

The rearrangement uses TRBV6-1 and TRBJ1-6; D is uncertain. V was clipped by 7 bases and J by 7 bases, with 17 bases between them. Germline V CDR1 and CDR2: MNHNS, SASEGT. The CDR3 sequence is 15 residues long. The CDR3 DNA is TGTGCCAGCACCAGGACTGGCCTTTGGAATTCACCCCTCCACTTT. Amino acids: CASTRTGLWNSPLHF.

This clonotype was recorded only once. A clone one base away is much larger, so this may be a read error. The genes are TRBV12-3 or TRBV12-4 and TRBJ1-2, with a possible D match to TRBD1 (5 bases). The CDR3 totals 12 residues. The CDR3 bases are TGTGCCAGCAGGTTAGGAGGGGAAGGCTACACCTTC. Translating gives CASRLGGEGYTF.

V gene TRBV6-5 combines with J gene TRBJ1-6; TRBD1 matches 7 bases. Germline assignment: CDR1 MNHEY and CDR2 SVGAGI. There are 15 residues in the CDR3. The J segment lost 8 bases and the V segment lost 5 bases, leaving 9 bases of the junction unmatched. The CDR3 nucleotides are TGTGCCAGCAGTCGACAGGGTGCGGAAGATTCACCCCTCCACTTT. Protein product: CASSRQGAEDSPLHF.

This chain joins TRBV7-2 and TRBJ2-1; TRBD1 might be the D (5 bases). Germline V gives CDR1 SGHTA, CDR2 FQGNSA. The CDR3 contains 13 residues. Trimming shortened V by 4 bases and J by 7 bases, and 11 bases separated the two germline ends. DNA for the CDR3: TGTGCCAGCAGCTATTACAGGTGGAATGAGCAGTTCTTC. This translates into CASSYYRWNEQFF.

This rearrangement joins TRBV30 to TRBJ1-2, with 10 bases matching TRBD1. Trimming removed 0 bases from V and 1 base from J; junction bases left unmatched: 2. Looked up from germline, CDR1 is GTSNPN and CDR2 is SVGIG (reference sequence). The CDR3 has 15 amino acids. CDR3 bases: TGTGCCTGGAGTGTAGGACAGGGGGGTAACTATGGCTACACCTTC. Amino acids: CAWSVGQGGNYGYTF.

The chain employs TRBV7-9 and TRBJ2-7, with TRBD2 matching over 7 bases. Trimming cost V 1 base and J 1 base; bases outside gene matches: 7. From germline, CDR1 is SEHNR and CDR2 FQNEAQ (reference sequence). CDR3 length: 16 amino acids. This chain's CDR3 is CASSLEVLAESYEQYF. For the CDR3, the DNA is TGTGCCAGCAGCTTAGAAGTGCTAGCGGAGTCCTACGAGCAGTACTTC.

The sample holds a few counts of this clonotype. The chain recombines TRBV20-1 with TRBJ2-3; D call uncertain. CDR1 and CDR2 (germline): DFQATT, SNEGSKA (reference sequence). V lost 6 bases and J lost 2, with 9 bases in between. This CDR3 has 12 residues. DNA for the CDR3: TGCAGTGCCCTGGATACCACAGATACGCAGTATTTT. It yields the protein CSALDTTDTQYF.

V and J are TRBV6-1 and TRBJ2-1; D is possibly TRBD1 (7 bases). The germline V and J ends were trimmed by 4 bases and 7 bases, with 20 bases remaining between them. CDR1 and CDR2 from the germline V gene are MNHNS and SASEGT. The CDR3 has 16 residues. CDR3 region: CASSGSRGVTGNEQFF. The CDR3 DNA is TGTGCCAGCAGTGGATCAAGGGGGGTGACAGGGAATGAGCAGTTCTTC.

The chain joins TRBV6-5 to TRBJ2-7; 7 nucleotides align to TRBD1. The CDR3 covers 14 residues. CDR1 and CDR2 (germline): MNHEY, SVGAGI. With V trimmed by 6 bases and J by 0 bases, 5 bases remained unmatched. The CDR3 bases are TGTGCCAGCAGACCTGGGGACAGCTCCTACGAGCAGTACTTC. This sequence encodes CASRPGDSSYEQYF.

The rearrangement joins TRBV28 to TRBJ2-7; D is tentatively TRBD1 or TRBD2 (5 bases each). Trimming stripped 5 bases from V and 7 bases from J, with 21 bases between. The CDR3 has 15 amino acids. Germline V lookup: CDR1 MDHEN, CDR2 SYDVKM. The CDR3 coding sequence is TGTGCCAGCAGTGGCCCGGGACCGACTACGGAAGAGCAGTACTTC. It is translated as CASSGPGPTTEEQYF.

This clonotype has a handful of counts. V usage is TRBV4-3 and J usage is TRBJ2-5; 7 bases agree with TRBD1. Germline loops: CDR1 LGHNA, CDR2 YSLEER. The CDR3 has 14 residues. V lost 0 bases, J lost 7 bases, and 5 bases stayed unmatched. The CDR3 sequence: CASSQEDRSGTQYF. CDR3 nucleotide sequence: TGCGCCAGCAGCCAAGAGGACAGGTCGGGGACCCAGTACTTC.

V is TRBV7-6 and J is TRBJ2-7; D might be TRBD1 (5 bases). The germline V gene has CDR1 SGHVS and CDR2 FNYEAQ. CDR3 length: 14 residues. V dropped 1 base and J dropped 6 bases, with 13 bases sitting between them. For the CDR3, the DNA is TGTGCCAGCAGCTTAGAATTGGGGCCTCTCGAGCAGTACTTC. It encodes CASSLELGPLEQYF.

This chain links TRBV3-1 with TRBJ1-2; D uncertain. The CDR3 spans 11 residues. Trimming shortened V by 2 bases and J by 10 bases, and 8 bases separated the two germline ends. CDR1 is LGHDT, CDR2 YNNKEL, per germline (reference sequence). The CDR3 loop is CASSQFGDYTF. CDR3 bases: TGTGCCAGCAGCCAATTCGGTGACTACACCTTC.

V is TRBV6-2 or TRBV6-3 and J is TRBJ1-5; D may be TRBD1 (5 bases). CDR1 MNHEY and CDR2 SVGEGT come from the germline V gene. V gave up 6 bases and J gave up 4 bases, with 13 bases separating them. The CDR3 consists of 14 residues. The CDR3 region has the DNA TGTGCCAGCAGACCCGGGACGGGAAATCAGCCCCAGCATTTT. It yields the protein CASRPGTGNQPQHF.

This clonotype was counted only a few times. J is TRBJ2-1 and V is TRBV7-8, with 7 positions matching TRBD2. The CDR3 totals 18 residues. J gave up 3 bases and V 0 bases, and 11 bases lay outside the gene matches. Germline V gene lookup returns CDR1 SGHVS and CDR2 FQNEAQ. CDR3 sequence reads: CASSLALAGELLYNEQFF. The DNA for the CDR3 is TGTGCCAGCAGCTTAGCGCTGGCGGGAGAGCTACTCTACAATGAGCAGTTCTTC.

The rearrangement joins TRBV28 to TRBJ2-1; TRBD2 matches 8 bases. V was pared by 6 bases and J by 10 bases, with 8 bases of the junction left unmatched. This CDR3 is 13 amino acids long. Germline V CDR1 and CDR2: MDHEN, SYDVKM. The CDR3 loop is CASSPAGGAEQFF. The CDR3 DNA is TGTGCCAGCAGCCCTGCGGGGGGTGCAGAGCAGTTCTTC.

The chain has TRBV6-2 or TRBV6-3 and TRBJ1-2, with TRBD1 matching over 7 bases. The length of the CDR3 is 19 residues. Germline V CDR1 and CDR2: MNHEY, SVGEGT. V lost 5 bases, J lost 0 bases, and 18 bases stayed unmatched. The CDR3 region has the DNA TGTGCCAGCAGTGGGCTGGGGCGGGACAGCCCTCTCTCTAACTATGGCTACACCTTC. This sequence encodes CASSGLGRDSPLSNYGYTF.

This clonotype has only one observation. This rearrangement joins TRBV2 to TRBJ2-3; 12 nucleotides agree with TRBD2. Trimming cost V 6 bases and J 2 bases; bases outside gene matches: 9. The length of the CDR3 is 17 residues. Looked up from germline, CDR1 is SNHLY and CDR2 is FYNNEI. CDR3 bases: TGTGCCAGCAGCGCCGGACTAGCGGGGACCCTCACAGATACGCAGTATTTT. Translation gives CASSAGLAGTLTDTQYF.

The gene calls are TRBV3-1 and TRBJ1-1; D remains unclear. V lost 0 bases and J 4 bases, leaving 18 bases between the germline ends. This CDR3 has 17 amino acids. Germline V gene data show CDR1 as LGHDT and CDR2 as YNNKEL (reference sequence). CDR3 sequence (DNA): TGTGCCAGCAGCCAAGATCCCCGCAAGGGATGGGGCACTGAAGCTTTCTTT. It encodes CASSQDPRKGWGTEAFF.

This clonotype has ten or more counts. The chain employs TRBV4-3 and TRBJ2-1, with D unresolved. V was clipped by 4 bases and J by 7 bases, with 14 bases between them. There are 14 residues in the CDR3. Germline values: CDR1 LGHNA, CDR2 YSLEER. CDR3 nucleotide sequence: TGCGCCAGCAGCCCGGACGTAGGGTATAATGAGCAGTTCTTC. It encodes CASSPDVGYNEQFF.

Regarding this clonotype: Sequence at one end of the junction differs from germline and may be a read error. This chain connects TRBV20-1 to TRBJ2-5; no definite D call. The CDR3 extends over 12 amino acids. Germline CDR1 and CDR2: DFQATT and SNEGSKA (reference sequence). CDR3 nucleotide sequence: TGCGGTGCTAGGTTAGGGTCGGAGACCCAGTACTTC. This sequence encodes CGARLGSETQYF.

V usage is TRBV27 and J usage is TRBJ2-7; D is perhaps TRBD1 (5 bases). The CDR3 covers 13 residues. Trimming left V 5 bases short and J 3 bases short, with 11 bases between. Germline values: CDR1 MNHEY, CDR2 SMNVEV (reference sequence). In DNA, the CDR3 is TGTGCCAGCAGTACAGGACGGTTCTACGAGCAGTACTTC. Translation: CASSTGRFYEQYF.

This clonotype showed up just a few times. The J gene is TRBJ2-1, the V gene TRBV24-1; TRBD2 is a possible D gene (6 bases). CDR3 length equals 15 residues. From germline, CDR1 is KGHDR and CDR2 SFDVKD. Trimming took off 2 bases at V and 3 bases at J, with 10 bases between the two ends. DNA for the CDR3: TGTGCCACCAGTGATTCCGCGGGGTTCTACAATGAGCAGTTCTTC. It codes for CATSDSAGFYNEQFF.

The DNA of the CDR3 is TGTGCCAGCAGTCAAAGGGCCGCTCAAGAGACCCAGTACTTC. Residues: CASSQRAAQETQYF. The chain employs TRBV2 and TRBJ2-5; D is undetermined. Germline V gene sequence: CDR1 SNHLY, CDR2 FYNNEI. This CDR3 has 14 amino acids. Between the trimmed V and J ends, which lost 5 bases and 2 bases, there was a span of 12 bases.

J is TRBJ2-4 and V is TRBV6-6, with a tentative D call TRBD1 (6 bases). The CDR3 runs 16 residues. CDR1 MNHNY and CDR2 SVGAGI come from the germline V gene (reference sequence). Trimming removed 4 bases at V and 1 base at J, with 14 bases between. The CDR3: CASSLPGERAKNIQYF. CDR3 in DNA: TGTGCCAGCAGTTTGCCAGGGGAGAGGGCCAAAAACATTCAGTACTTC.

The chain couples TRBV7-9 to TRBJ2-1; 7 bases match TRBD1. CDR1 SEHNR and CDR2 FQNEAQ come from the germline V gene (reference sequence). The CDR3 has 12 residues. Unmatched junction bases numbered 4, after V lost 6 bases and J lost 8 bases. CDR3: CASRTGFDEQFF. DNA of the CDR3: TGTGCCAGCAGGACAGGGTTCGATGAGCAGTTCTTC.

This chain uses TRBV20-1 with TRBJ2-7; TRBD2 might be the D (6 bases). CDR1 and CDR2 (germline): DFQATT, SNEGSKA (reference sequence). This CDR3 contains 12 residues. Trimming took 1 base from V and 2 from J, leaving 6 bases between them. Here the CDR3 DNA reads TGCAGTGCTAGAGGGACTACCTACGAGCAGTACTTC. Its translation: CSARGTTYEQYF.